This TCR beta chain was identified in a study of PD-1 blockade in mismatch repair-deficient tumors (dated by TCRdb to about 2017). A note on the overall study: The trial enrolled 85 to 100 consecutive patients with about a dozen mismatch repair-deficient cancer types between September 2013 and late 2016, all previously treated and progressing. Tumor-associated T cell clones in the peripheral blood of patients responding to PD-1 blockade were tracked using deep sequencing of TCR CDR3 regions. General conclusions and limits of the study: Rapid expansion after pembrolizumab followed by contraction, generally before radiologic responses, was shown by tumor-resident clones, which were often undetectable in blood before treatment.

In this sample, this clone turned up a few times. The target of this receptor is not known. Per-base qualities were not stored, and no clone one base away is much larger. To prepare the library, the immunoSEQ multiplex PCR assay was applied. This immuneACCESS table, as held by TCRdb, lists in-frame sequences with V and J called but not all clones. Of the missing ones, under half trace to an unresolved V gene in checked studies; the others have no known cause. In all, the sample holds tens of thousands of clones, and roughly 80% of those were seen once. About 3.5% of the sample belongs to the ten largest clones. Ends trimmed: V by 0 bases, J by 4 bases; bases unmatched to a gene: 8. Including the terminal cysteine and phenylalanine, the CDR3 comprises 16 residues. Only the CDR3 part of the read is kept: 48 bases, read in frame from the first base. In the germline V gene, CDR1 corresponds to MNHNS and CDR2 to SASEGT.

For each enrolled patient, mismatch repair deficiency was established using either polymerase chain reaction or immunohistochemistry. TCR sequencing was carried out for three patients who responded to pembrolizumab therapy. The phase II trial prospectively evaluated PD-1 blockade with pembrolizumab in advanced mismatch repair-deficient cancers, independent of tissue of origin. Serial peripheral blood T cell samples were collected before and at multiple times after starting PD-1 blockade. Blood sampling times were reported as weeks after the first pembrolizumab dose. The sequence links TRBV6-1 to TRBJ2-7, with TRBD2 identical over 8 junction bases. The sequenced sample was peripheral blood, obtained 4 weeks after starting pembrolizumab. The origin of this receptor is an adult with mismatch repair-deficient cancer. The nucleotide sequence reads TGTGCCAGCAGTGAAGCTCTCGCGGGAGGTTCTTACGAGCAGTACTTC. Translation gives CASSEALAGGSYEQYF.